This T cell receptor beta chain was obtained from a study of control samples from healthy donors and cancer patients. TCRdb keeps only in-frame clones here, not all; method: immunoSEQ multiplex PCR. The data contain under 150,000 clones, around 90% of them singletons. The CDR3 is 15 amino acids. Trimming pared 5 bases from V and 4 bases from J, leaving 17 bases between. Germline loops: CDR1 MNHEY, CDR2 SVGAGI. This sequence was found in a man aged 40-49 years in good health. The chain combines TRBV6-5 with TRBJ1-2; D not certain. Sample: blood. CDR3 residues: CASSPRPSATYGYTF. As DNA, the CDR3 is TGTGCCAGCAGTCCCCGTCCATCGGCCACCTATGGCTACACCTTC.